Reported below is one T cell receptor (beta chain). Its antigen is not known. These data belong to a study of blood T cells in healthy people across ages. General study points: Total diversity from one million sequenced T cells was likely underestimated.

A J-beta primer mix and a sample-barcoded 5' primer were used in a second PCR of about 7 to 12 cycles. Each cDNA molecule received a tag from a template-switch adaptor that had 12 random nucleotides. TCRdb used MiXCR to reprocess the 5' RACE reads, holding one entry per CDR3 protein. The sample lists 790,000 or so distinct CDR3 sequences, more than 50% seen once, with roughly 24% in the top ten. This receptor was identified in a man aged 35 to 55 in good health. The specimen was blood.

CDR3 in DNA: TGTGCCAGCAGCCTGGCGGCGGGCCTCCACTCCGCGGGCTACACCTTC. This gives the protein CASSLAAGLHSAGYTF. The V and J genes are TRBV3-1 and TRBJ1-2; D is ambiguous. This CDR3 is built from 16 residues. Per the germline V gene, CDR1 is LGHDT and CDR2 is YNNKEL (reference sequence). V lost 4 bases to trimming and J lost 8 bases, with 23 bases between them.